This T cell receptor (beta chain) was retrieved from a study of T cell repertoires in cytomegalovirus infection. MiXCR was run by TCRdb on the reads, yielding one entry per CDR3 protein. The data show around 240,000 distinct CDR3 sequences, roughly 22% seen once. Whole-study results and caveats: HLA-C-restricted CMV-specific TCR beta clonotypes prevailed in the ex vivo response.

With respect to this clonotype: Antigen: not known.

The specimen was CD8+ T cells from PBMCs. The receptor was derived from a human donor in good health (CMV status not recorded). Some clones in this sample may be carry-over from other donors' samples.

In DNA, the CDR3 is TGCAGTGTTAAACCGGGAAGACCGGACAATGAGCAGTTCTTC. Its protein is CSVKPGRPDNEQFF. This rearrangement joins TRBV20-1 to TRBJ2-1; the D gene is possibly TRBD2 (5 bases). Germline assignment: CDR1 DFQATT and CDR2 SNEGSKA (reference sequence). The V gene lost 7 bases and the J gene lost 5 bases, with 18 bases spanning the gap. The length of the CDR3 is 14 residues.